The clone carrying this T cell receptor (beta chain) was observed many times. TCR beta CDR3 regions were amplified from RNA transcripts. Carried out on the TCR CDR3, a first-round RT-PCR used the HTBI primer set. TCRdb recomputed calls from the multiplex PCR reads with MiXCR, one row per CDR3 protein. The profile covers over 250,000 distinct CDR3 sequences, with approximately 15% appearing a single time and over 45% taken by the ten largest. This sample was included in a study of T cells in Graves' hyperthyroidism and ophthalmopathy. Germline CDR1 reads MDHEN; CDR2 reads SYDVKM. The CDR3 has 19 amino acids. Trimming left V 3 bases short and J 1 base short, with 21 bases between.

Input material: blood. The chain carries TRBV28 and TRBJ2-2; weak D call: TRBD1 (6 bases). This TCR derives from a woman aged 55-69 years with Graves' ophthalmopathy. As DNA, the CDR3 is TGTGCCAGCAGTTTTCCCACTCAGGGGTCGAGGAGGAACACCGGGGAGCTGTTTTTT. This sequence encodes CASSFPTQGSRRNTGELFF.